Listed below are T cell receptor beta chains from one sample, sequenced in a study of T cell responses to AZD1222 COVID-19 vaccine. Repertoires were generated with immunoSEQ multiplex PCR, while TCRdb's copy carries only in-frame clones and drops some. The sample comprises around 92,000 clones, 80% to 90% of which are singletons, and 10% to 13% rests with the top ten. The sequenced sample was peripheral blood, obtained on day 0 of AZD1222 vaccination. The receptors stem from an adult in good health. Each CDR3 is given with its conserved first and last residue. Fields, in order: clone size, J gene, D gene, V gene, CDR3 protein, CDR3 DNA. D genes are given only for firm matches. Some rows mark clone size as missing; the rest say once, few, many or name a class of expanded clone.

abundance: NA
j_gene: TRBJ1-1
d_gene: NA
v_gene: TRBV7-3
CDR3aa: CASSLGAGTEAFF
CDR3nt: TGTGCCAGCAGCTTAGGGGCGGGGACTGAAGCTTTCTTT

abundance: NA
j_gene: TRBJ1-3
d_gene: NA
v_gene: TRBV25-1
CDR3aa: CASSVQGSGNTIYF
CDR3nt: TGTGCCAGCAGTGTGCAGGGCTCTGGAAACACCATATATTTT

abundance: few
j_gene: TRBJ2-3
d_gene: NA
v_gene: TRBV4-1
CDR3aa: CASSLPAYADTQYF
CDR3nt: TGCGCCAGCAGCCTCCCTGCCTACGCAGATACGCAGTATTTT

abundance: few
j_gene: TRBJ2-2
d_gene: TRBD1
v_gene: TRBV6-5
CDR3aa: CASSRDRSNTGELFF
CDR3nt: TGTGCCAGCAGCCGGGACAGGTCGAACACCGGGGAGCTGTTTTTT

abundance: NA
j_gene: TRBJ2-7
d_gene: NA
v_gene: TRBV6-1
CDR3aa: CASSEAGSYEQYF
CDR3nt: TGTGCCAGCAGTGAGGCCGGATCCTACGAGCAGTACTTC

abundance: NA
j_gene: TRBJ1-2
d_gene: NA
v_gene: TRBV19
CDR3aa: CASSIDNEAAYGYTF
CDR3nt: TGTGCCAGTAGTATAGATAATGAGGCAGCTTATGGCTACACCTTC

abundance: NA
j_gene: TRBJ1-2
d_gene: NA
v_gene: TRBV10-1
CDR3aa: CASSRLPKSYGYTF
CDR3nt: TGCGCCAGCAGCCGACTACCTAAGTCCTATGGCTACACCTTC

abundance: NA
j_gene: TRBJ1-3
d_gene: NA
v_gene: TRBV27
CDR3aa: CASSLEYSGNTIYF
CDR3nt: TGTGCCAGCAGTTTAGAATACTCTGGAAACACCATATATTTT

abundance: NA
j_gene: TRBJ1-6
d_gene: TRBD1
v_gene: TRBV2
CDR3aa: CASSLGQGTNSPLHF
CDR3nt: TGTGCCAGCAGCCTGGGACAGGGCACGAATTCACCCCTCCACTTT

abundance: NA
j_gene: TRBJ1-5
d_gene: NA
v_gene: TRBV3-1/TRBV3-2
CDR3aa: CASSRDARNQPQHF
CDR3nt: TGTGCCAGCAGCCGAGACGCCCGCAATCAGCCCCAGCATTTT

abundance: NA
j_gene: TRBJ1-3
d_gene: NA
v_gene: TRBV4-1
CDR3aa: CASRSAGAGNTIYF
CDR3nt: TGCGCCAGCCGTTCGGCAGGGGCTGGAAACACCATATATTTT

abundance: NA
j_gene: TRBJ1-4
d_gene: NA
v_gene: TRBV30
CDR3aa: CAWSGVFFEKLFF
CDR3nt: TGTGCCTGGAGCGGGGTGTTTTTTGAAAAACTGTTTTTT

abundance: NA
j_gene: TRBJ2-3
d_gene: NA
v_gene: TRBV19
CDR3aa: CASSIFGKQGPDTQYF
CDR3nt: TGTGCCAGTAGTATATTTGGGAAACAGGGCCCCGATACGCAGTATTTT

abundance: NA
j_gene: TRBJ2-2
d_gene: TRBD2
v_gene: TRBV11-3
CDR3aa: CASSLVSQGGSGELFF
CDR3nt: TGTGCCAGCAGCTTAGTTTCCCAGGGAGGGTCCGGGGAGCTGTTTTTT

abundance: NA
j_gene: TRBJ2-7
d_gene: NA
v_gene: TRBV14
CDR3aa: CASSRRFSGTGHSYEQYF
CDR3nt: TGTGCCAGCAGCCGGAGATTTAGCGGGACAGGCCACTCCTACGAGCAGTACTTC

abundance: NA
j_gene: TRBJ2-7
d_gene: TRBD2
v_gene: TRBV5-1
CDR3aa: CASSLGAGSYEQYF
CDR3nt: TGCGCCAGCAGCTTGGGAGCGGGGTCCTACGAGCAGTACTTC

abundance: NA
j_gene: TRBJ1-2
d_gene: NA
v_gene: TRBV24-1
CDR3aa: CATSDEYGYTF
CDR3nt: TGTGCCACCAGTGACGAATATGGCTACACCTTC

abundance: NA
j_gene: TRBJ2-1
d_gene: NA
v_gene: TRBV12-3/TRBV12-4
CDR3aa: CASRFRALNEQFF
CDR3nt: TGTGCCAGCAGATTCCGGGCCCTCAATGAGCAGTTCTTC

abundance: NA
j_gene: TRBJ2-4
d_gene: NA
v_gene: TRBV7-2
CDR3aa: CASSLMGQGIQYF
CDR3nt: TGTGCCAGCAGCTTAATGGGGCAGGGAATTCAGTACTTC

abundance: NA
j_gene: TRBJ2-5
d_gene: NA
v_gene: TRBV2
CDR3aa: CASSEGSRETQYF
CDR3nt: TGTGCCAGCAGTGAGGGCTCTCGAGAGACCCAGTACTTC

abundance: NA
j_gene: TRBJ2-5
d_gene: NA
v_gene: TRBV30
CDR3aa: CAWSVGPPAQYF
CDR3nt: TGTGCCTGGAGTGTGGGACCGCCGGCCCAGTACTTC

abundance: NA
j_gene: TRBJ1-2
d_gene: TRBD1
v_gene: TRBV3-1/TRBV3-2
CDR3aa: CASSQEGNRGRKAGYTF
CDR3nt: TGTGCCAGCAGCCAAGAGGGGAACAGGGGGCGAAAAGCTGGCTACACCTTC

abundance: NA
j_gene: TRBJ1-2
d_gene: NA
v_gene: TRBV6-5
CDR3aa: CASTAGANYGYTF
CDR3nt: TGTGCCAGCACCGCGGGAGCTAACTATGGCTACACCTTC

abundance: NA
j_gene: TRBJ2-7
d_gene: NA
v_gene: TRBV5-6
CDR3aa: CASSLVRGRAYEQYF
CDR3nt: TGTGCCAGCAGCTTGGTCCGCGGAAGAGCCTACGAGCAGTACTTC

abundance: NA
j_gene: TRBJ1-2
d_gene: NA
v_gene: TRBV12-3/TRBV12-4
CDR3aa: CASSFGRVYGYTF
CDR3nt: TGTGCCAGCAGTTTTGGCAGGGTCTATGGCTACACCTTC

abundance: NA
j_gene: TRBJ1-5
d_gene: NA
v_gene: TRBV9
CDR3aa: CASSVDNRPNQPQHF
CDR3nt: TGTGCCAGCAGCGTAGACAACAGACCCAATCAGCCCCAGCATTTT

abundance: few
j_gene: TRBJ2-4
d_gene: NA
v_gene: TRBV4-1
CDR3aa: CASSGRLGLAKNIQYF
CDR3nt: TGCGCCAGCAGCGGCCGGTTGGGACTAGCCAAAAACATTCAGTACTTC

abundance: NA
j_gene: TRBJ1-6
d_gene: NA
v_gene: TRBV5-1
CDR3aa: CASSLGQRNNSPLHF
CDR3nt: TGCGCCAGCAGCTTGGGACAGCGGAATAATTCACCCCTCCACTTT

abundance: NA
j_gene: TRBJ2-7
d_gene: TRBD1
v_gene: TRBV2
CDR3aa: CASNPPQGQGPNEQYF
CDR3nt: TGTGCCAGCAACCCTCCCCAAGGACAGGGACCCAACGAGCAGTACTTC

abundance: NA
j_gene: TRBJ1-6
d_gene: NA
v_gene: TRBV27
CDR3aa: CASTQEGSYNSPLHF
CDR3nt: TGTGCCAGCACCCAAGAGGGGTCATATAATTCACCCCTCCACTTT

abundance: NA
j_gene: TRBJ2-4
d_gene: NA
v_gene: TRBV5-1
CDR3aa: CASSRDDVKNIQYF
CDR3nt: TGCGCCAGCAGCCGAGATGATGTCAAAAACATTCAGTACTTC

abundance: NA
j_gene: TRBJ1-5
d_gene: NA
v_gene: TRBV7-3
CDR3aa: CASSCRTAPSNQPQHF
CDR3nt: TGTGCCAGCAGCTGCCGGACAGCCCCTAGCAATCAGCCCCAGCATTTT

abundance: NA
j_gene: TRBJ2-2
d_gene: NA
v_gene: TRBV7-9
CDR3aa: CASSLEGNTGELFF
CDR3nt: TGTGCCAGCAGCTTAGAAGGGAACACCGGGGAGCTGTTTTTT

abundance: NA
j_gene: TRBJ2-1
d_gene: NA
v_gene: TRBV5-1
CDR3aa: CASSLGPEGSYNEQFF
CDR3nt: TGCGCCAGCAGCTTGGGCCCGGAAGGCTCCTACAATGAGCAGTTCTTC

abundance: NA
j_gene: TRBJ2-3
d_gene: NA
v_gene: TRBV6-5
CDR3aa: CASSPRDPVGDTQYF
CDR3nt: TGTGCCAGCAGTCCTCGGGACCCGGTTGGAGATACGCAGTATTTT

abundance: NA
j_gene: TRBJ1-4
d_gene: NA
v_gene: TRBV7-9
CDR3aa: CASSPGRRINEKLFF
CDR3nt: TGTGCCAGCAGCCCGGGACGGCGGATAAATGAAAAACTGTTTTTT

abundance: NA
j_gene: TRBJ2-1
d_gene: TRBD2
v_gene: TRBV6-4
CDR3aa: CASSDRSSGVNNEQFF
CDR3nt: TGTGCCAGCAGTGACCGGTCTAGCGGGGTAAACAATGAGCAGTTCTTC

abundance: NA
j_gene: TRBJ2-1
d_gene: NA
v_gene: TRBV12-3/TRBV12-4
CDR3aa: CASSFLGHNEQFF
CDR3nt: TGTGCCAGCAGTTTTCTCGGCCATAATGAGCAGTTCTTC

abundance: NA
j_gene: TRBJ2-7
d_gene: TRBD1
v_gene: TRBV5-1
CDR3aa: CASSPGQGDSYEQYF
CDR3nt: TGCGCCAGCAGCCCGGGACAGGGGGACTCCTACGAGCAGTACTTC

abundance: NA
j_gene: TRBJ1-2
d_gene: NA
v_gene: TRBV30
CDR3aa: CAWSVHVGGVGYTF
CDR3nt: TGTGCCTGGAGTGTACACGTGGGCGGTGTGGGCTACACCTTC

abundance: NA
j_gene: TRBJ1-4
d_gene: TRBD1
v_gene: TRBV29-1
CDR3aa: CSVEVGTGNEKLFF
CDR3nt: TGCAGCGTTGAAGTCGGGACAGGTAATGAAAAACTGTTTTTT

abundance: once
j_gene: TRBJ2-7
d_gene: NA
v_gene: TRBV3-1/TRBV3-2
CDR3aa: CASSQMTSSYEQYF
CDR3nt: TGTGCCAGCAGCCAAATGACAAGCTCCTACGAGCAGTACTTC

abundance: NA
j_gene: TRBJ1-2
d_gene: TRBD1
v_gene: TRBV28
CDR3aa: CASSLGQLGYTF
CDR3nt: TGTGCCAGCAGTTTGGGACAGCTTGGCTACACCTTC

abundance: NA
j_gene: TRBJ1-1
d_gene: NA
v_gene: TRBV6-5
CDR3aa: CASSSPLGITEAFF
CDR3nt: TGTGCCAGCAGTTCACCCCTTGGGATCACTGAAGCTTTCTTT

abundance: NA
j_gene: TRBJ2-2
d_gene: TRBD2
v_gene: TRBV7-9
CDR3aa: CAPQTGGNTGELFF
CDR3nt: TGTGCCCCCCAGACGGGAGGGAACACCGGGGAGCTGTTTTTT

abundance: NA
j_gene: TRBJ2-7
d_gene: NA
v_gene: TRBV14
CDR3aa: CASSPKGQTYEQYF
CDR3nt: TGTGCCAGCAGCCCTAAAGGACAGACCTACGAGCAGTACTTC

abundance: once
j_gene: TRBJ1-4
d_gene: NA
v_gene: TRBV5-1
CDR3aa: CASSGGQPDEKLFF
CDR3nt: TGCGCCAGCAGCGGAGGACAGCCCGACGAAAAACTGTTTTTT

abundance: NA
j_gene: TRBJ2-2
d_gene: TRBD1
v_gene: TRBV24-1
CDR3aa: CATSDPGQGAPGELFF
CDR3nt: TGTGCCACCAGTGACCCGGGACAGGGGGCCCCCGGGGAGCTGTTTTTT

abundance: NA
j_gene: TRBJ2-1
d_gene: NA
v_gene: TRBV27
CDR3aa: CASSFLESRNEQFF
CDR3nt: TGTGCCAGCAGTTTCTTAGAATCCAGGAATGAGCAGTTCTTC

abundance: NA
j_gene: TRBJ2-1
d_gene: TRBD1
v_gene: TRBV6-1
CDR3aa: CASSTGTGRYNEQFF
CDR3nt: TGTGCCAGCAGTACCGGGACAGGGAGATACAATGAGCAGTTCTTC

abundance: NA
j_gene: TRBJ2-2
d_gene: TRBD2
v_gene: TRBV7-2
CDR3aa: CASSSGLAGVGELFF
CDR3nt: TGTGCCAGCAGCTCGGGACTAGCGGGTGTCGGGGAGCTGTTTTTT